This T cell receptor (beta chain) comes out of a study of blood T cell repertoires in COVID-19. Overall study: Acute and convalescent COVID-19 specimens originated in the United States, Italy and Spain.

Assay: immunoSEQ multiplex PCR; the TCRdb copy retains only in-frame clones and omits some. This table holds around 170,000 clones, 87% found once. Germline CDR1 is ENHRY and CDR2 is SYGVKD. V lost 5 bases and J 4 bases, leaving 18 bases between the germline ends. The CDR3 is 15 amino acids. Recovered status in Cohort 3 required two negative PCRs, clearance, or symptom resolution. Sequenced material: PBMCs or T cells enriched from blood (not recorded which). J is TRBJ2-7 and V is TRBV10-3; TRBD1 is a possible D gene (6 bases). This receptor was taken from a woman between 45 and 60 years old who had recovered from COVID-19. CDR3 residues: CAISNRDQGQYEQYF. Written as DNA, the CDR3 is TGTGCCATCAGTAACCGGGACCAGGGGCAATACGAGCAGTACTTC.